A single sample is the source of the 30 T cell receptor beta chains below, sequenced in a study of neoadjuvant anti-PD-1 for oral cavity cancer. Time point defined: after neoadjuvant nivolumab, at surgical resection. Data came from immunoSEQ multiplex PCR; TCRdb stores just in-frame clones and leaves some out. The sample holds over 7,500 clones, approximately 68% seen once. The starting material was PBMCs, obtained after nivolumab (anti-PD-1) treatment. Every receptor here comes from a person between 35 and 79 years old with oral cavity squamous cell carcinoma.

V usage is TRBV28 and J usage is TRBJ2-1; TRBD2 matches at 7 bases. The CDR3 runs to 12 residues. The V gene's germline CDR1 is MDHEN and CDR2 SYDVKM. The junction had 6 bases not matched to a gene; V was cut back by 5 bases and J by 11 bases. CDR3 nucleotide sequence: TGTGCCAGCAGTCCCCCTAGCGGAAAGCAGTTCTTC. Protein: CASSPPSGKQFF.

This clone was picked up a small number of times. The CDR3 sequence is CASSLSASGGARTDTQYF. CDR3 in DNA: TGTGCCAGCAGCTTATCGGCTAGCGGGGGGGCTAGGACAGATACGCAGTATTTT. J is TRBJ2-3 and V is TRBV7-2; 12 bases are a match to TRBD2. Germline CDR1 SGHTA, CDR2 FQGNSA. There are 18 residues in the CDR3. J gave up 3 bases and V 2 bases, and 9 bases lay outside the gene matches. Looking up the rest from reference TRBV7-2 and TRBJ2-3 gives the full variable domain: GAGVSQSPSNKVTEKGKDVELRCDPISGHTALYWYRQSLGQGLEFLIYFQGNSAPDKSGLPSDRFSAERTGGSVSTLTIQRTQQEDSAVYLCASSLSASGGARTDTQYFGPGTRLTVL.

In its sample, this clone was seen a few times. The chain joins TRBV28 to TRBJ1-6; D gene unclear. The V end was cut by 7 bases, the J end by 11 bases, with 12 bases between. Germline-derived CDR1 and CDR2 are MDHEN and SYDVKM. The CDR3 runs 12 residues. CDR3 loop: CASNLLRAPLHF. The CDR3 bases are TGTGCCAGCAACCTACTTCGGGCACCCCTCCACTTT.

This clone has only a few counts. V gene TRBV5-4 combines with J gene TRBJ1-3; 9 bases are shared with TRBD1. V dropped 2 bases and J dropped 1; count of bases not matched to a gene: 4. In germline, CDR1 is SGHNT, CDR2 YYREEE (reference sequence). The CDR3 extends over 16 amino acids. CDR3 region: CASSFGTGSSGNTIYF. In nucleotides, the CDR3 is TGTGCCAGCAGCTTCGGGACAGGGTCTTCTGGAAACACCATATATTTT.

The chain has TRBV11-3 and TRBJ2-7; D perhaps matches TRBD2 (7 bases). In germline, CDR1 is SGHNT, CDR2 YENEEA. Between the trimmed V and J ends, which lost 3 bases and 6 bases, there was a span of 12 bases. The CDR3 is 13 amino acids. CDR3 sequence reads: CASSLSRGGEQYF. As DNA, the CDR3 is TGTGCCAGCAGCTTGTCAAGGGGGGGCGAGCAGTACTTC.

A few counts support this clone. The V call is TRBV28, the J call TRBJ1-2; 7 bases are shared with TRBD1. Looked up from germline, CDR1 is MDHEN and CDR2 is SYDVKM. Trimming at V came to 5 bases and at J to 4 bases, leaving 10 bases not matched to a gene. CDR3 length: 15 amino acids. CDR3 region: CASSPRGQVGYGYTF. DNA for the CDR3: TGTGCCAGCAGTCCTAGGGGGCAAGTCGGCTATGGCTACACCTTC.

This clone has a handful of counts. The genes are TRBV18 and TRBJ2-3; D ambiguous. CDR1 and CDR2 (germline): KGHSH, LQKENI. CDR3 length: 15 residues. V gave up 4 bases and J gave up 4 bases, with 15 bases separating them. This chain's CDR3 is CASSLRQDGADTQYF. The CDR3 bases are TGTGCCAGCTCACTCCGCCAGGATGGGGCAGATACGCAGTATTTT.

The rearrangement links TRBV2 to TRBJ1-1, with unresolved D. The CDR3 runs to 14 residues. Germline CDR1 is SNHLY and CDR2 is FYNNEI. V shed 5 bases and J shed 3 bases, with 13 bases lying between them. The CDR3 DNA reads TGTGCCAGCAGTCAGGACGGGGAGGACACTGAAGCTTTCTTT. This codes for CASSQDGEDTEAFF.

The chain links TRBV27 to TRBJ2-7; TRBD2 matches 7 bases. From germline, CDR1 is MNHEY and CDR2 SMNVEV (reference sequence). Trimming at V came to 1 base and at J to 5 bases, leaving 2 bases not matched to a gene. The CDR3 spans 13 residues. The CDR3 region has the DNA TGTGCCAGCAGTTTATGGGGGGGGAACGAGCAGTACTTC. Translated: CASSLWGGNEQYF.

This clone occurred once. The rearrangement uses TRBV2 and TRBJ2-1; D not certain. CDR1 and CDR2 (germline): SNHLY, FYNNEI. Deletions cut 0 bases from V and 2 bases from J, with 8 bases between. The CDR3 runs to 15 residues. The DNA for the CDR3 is TGTGCCAGCAGTGAAGCAGCGCCGACCTACAATGAGCAGTTCTTC. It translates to CASSEAAPTYNEQFF.

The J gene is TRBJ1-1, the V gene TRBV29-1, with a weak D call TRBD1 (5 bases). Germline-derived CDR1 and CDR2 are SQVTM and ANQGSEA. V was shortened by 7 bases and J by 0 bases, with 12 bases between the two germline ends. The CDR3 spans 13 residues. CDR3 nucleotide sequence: TGCAGCGCCGGGGCCGACCTGAACACTGAAGCTTTCTTT. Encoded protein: CSAGADLNTEAFF.

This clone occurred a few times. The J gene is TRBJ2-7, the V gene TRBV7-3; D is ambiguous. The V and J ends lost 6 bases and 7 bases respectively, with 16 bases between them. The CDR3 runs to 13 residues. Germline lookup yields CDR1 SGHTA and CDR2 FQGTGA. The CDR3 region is CASSSEVRSEQYF. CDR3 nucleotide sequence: TGTGCCAGCAGTTCAGAGGTCCGGAGTGAGCAGTACTTC.

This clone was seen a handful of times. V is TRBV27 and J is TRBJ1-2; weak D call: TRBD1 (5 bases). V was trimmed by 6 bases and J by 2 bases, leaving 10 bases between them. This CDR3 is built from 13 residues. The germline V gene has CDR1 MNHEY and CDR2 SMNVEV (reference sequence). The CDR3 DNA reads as TGTGCCAGCAGCTGGGAGGGGAACTATGGCTACACCTTC. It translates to CASSWEGNYGYTF.

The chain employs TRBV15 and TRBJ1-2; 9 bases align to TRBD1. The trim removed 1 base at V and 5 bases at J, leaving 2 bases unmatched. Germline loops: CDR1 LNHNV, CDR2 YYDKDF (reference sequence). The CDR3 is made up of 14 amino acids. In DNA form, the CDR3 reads TGTGCCACCAGCAGAGGGGGACAGGGATATGGCTACACCTTC. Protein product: CATSRGGQGYGYTF.

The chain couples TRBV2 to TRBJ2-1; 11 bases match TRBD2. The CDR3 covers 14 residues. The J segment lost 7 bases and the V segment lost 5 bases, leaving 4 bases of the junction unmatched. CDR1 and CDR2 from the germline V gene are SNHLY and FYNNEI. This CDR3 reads CASSPLAGVNEQFF. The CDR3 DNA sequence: TGTGCCAGCAGTCCACTAGCGGGAGTAAATGAGCAGTTCTTC.

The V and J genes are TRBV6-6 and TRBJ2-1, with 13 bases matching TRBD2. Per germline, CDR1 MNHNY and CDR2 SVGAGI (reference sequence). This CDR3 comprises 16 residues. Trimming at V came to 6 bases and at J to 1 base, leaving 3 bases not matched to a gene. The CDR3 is CASSKLAGGSYNEQFF. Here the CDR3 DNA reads TGTGCCAGCAGCAAACTAGCGGGGGGGTCCTACAATGAGCAGTTCTTC.

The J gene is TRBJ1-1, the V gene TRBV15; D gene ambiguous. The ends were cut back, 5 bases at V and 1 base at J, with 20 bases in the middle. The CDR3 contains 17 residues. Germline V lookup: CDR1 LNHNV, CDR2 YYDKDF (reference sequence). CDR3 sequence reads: CATSPRVGGFRNTEAFF. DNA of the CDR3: TGTGCCACCAGCCCCCGCGTGGGAGGGTTCAGGAACACTGAAGCTTTCTTT.

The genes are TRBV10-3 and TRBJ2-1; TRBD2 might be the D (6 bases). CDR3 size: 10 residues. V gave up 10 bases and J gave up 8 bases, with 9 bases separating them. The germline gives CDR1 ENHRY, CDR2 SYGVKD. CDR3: CASGVDEQFF. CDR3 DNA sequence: TGTGCCAGCGGGGTGGATGAGCAGTTCTTC.

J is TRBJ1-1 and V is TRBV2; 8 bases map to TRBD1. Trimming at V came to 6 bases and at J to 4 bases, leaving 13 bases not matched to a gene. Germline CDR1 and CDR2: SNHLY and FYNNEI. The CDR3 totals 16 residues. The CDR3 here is CASRTQDRVPSTEAFF. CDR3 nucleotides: TGTGCCAGCAGGACCCAGGACAGGGTCCCATCCACTGAAGCTTTCTTT. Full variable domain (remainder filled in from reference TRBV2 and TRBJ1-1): EPEVTQTPSHQVTQMGQEVILRCVPISNHLYFYWYRQILGQKVEFLVSFYNNEISEKSEIFDDQFSVERPDGSNFTLKIRSTKLEDSAMYFCASRTQDRVPSTEAFFGQGTRLTVV.

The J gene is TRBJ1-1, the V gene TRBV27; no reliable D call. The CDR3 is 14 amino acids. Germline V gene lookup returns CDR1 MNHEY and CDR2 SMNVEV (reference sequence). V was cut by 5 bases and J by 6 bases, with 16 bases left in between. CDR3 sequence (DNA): TGTGCCAGCAGTCCATCCCCCGGCTTCGCTGAAGCTTTCTTT. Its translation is CASSPSPGFAEAFF.

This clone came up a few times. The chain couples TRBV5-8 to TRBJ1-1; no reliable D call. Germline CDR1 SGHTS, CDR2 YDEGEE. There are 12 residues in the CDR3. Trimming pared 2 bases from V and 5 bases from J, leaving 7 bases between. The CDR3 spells CASSLGRTEAFF. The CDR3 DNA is TGTGCCAGCAGCTTAGGGCGGACTGAAGCTTTCTTT.

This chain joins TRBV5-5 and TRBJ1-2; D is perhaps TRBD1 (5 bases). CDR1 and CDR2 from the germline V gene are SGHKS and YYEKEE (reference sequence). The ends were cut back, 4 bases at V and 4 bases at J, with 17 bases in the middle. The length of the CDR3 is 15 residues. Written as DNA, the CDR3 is TGTGCCAGCAGCCCGCCGGGACGGAACCTCTATGGCTACACCTTC. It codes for CASSPPGRNLYGYTF.

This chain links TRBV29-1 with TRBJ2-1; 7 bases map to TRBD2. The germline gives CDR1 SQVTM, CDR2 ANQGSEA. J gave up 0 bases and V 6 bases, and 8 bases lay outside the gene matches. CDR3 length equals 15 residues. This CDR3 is CSVIGGISSYNEQFF. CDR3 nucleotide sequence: TGCAGCGTAATCGGGGGGATAAGCTCCTACAATGAGCAGTTCTTC.

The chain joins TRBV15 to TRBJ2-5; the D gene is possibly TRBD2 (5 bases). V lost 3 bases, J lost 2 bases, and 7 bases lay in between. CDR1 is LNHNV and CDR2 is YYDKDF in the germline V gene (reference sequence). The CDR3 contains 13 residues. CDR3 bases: TGTGCCACCAGCAGTCCGGGGCAAGAGACCCAGTACTTC. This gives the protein CATSSPGQETQYF.

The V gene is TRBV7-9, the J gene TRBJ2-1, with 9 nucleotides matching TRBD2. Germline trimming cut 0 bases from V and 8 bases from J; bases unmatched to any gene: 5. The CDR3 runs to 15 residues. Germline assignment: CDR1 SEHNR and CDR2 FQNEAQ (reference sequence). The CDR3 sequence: CASSLATSGSDEQFF. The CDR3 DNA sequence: TGTGCCAGCAGCTTAGCCACTAGCGGGTCCGATGAGCAGTTCTTC.

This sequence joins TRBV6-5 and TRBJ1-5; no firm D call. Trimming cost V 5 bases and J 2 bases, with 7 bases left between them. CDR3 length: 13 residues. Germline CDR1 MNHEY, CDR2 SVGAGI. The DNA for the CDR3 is TGTGCCAGCAGTACCCCCGGCAATCAGCCCCAGCATTTT. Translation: CASSTPGNQPQHF.

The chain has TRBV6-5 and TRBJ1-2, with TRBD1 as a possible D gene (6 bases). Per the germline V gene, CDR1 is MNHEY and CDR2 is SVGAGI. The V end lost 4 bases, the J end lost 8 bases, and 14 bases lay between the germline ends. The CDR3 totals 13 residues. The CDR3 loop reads CASSSNRALGYTF. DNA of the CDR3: TGTGCCAGCAGTTCCAACAGGGCGTTAGGCTACACCTTC.

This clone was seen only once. CDR3 residues: CASGPSYEQYF. CDR3 bases: TGTGCCAGCGGACCGTCCTACGAGCAGTACTTC. The chain joins TRBV25-1 to TRBJ2-7; D remains ambiguous. V was cut by 8 bases and J by 1 base, with 6 bases left in between. The CDR3 contains 11 residues. CDR1 is MGHDK, CDR2 SYGVNS, per germline.

CDR3 nucleotides: TGCGCCAGCAGCTCACAGGGGGGCCAAGAGACCCAGTACTTC. It encodes CASSSQGGQETQYF. The chain carries TRBV5-1 and TRBJ2-5; 8 bases line up with TRBD1. The CDR3 runs to 14 residues. Trimming at V came to 3 bases and at J to 1 base, leaving 2 bases not matched to a gene. Germline assignment: CDR1 SGHRS and CDR2 YFSETQ.

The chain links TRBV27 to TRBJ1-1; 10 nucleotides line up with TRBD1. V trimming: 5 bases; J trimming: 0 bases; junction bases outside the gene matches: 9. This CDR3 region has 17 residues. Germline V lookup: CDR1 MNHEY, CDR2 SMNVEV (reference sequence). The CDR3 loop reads CASSTSPGQGLNTEAFF. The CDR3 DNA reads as TGTGCCAGCAGTACATCTCCGGGACAGGGGTTGAACACTGAAGCTTTCTTT.